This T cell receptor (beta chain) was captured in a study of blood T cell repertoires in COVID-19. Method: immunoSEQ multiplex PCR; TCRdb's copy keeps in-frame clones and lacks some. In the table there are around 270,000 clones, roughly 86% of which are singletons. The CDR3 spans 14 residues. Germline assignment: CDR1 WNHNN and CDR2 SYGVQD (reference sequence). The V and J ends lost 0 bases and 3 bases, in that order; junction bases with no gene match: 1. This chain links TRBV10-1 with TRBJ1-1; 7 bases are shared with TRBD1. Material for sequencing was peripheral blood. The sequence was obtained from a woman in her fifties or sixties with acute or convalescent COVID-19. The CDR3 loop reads CASSESTGYTEAFF. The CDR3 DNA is TGCGCCAGCAGTGAGTCGACAGGGTACACTGAAGCTTTCTTT.